This T cell receptor beta chain was found in a study of blood T cell repertoires in COVID-19. In the study's own analysis: Reference gene primers were amplified, and this amplification served to estimate nucleated cell counts. Method: immunoSEQ multiplex PCR; TCRdb's copy keeps in-frame clones and lacks some. V and J calls and clone size are given by that table; D and trimming were obtained from the DNA. This sample has about 380,000 clones, with 88% found just once. In Cohort 3, a recovered donor had either two negative PCRs, clearance, or symptom resolution. Germline V gene data show CDR1 as SGDLS and CDR2 as YYNGEE. V was cut by 4 bases and J by 5 bases, with 15 bases left in between. CDR3 length: 14 amino acids.

Material: PBMCs or T cells enriched from blood (not recorded which). The TCR sequence derives from a young woman who had recovered from COVID-19. J is TRBJ1-1 and V is TRBV9, with D possibly TRBD1 on 5 matching bases. The CDR3 loop is CASSSLPQGTEAFF. CDR3 DNA sequence: TGTGCCAGCAGCTCATTACCCCAGGGAACTGAAGCTTTCTTT.